This TCR beta chain was captured in a study of T cell repertoires in cytomegalovirus infection (dated by TCRdb to the late 2010s). Turning to the overall study: Donor HLA type was relevant to the analysis, because carriage of CMV infection together with the matching HLA type was indicated by public TCR beta signatures. The research as a whole found: Cumulative frequency of public TCR beta family members discriminated carriers of CMV infection plus the relevant HLA type in this cohort and an independent approximately 400-donor cohort. The ex vivo response was dominated by HLA-C-restricted CMV-specific TCR beta clonotypes, which also provided the single most frequent clonotype in two of eight donors.

Turning to this clonotype: What this receptor recognizes is not known. No much larger clone exists at a distance of one base, and base qualities are not known.

The sample was run on an Illumina HiSeq 1500. The public sequencing data were trimmed at Q25 with fastp and processed into clonotypes with MiXCR by TCRdb, which kept only in-frame beta chains. Each entry is one CDR3 protein sequence, shown with its most common DNA and genes. The sample table records 200,000 to 300,000 distinct CDR3 sequences; around 8.7% of these occur just once. Clones ranked in the top ten supply approximately 15% of the sample. From the germline V gene, CDR1 is SGHTA and CDR2 is FQGNSA. V is pruned by 2 bases and J by 7 bases, leaving 7 bases of the junction without a gene match. From cysteine to phenylalanine, the CDR3 is 16 amino acids long. Only CDR3 DNA is held: 48 bases, read in frame from base 1.

The source is a human donor in good health (CMV status not recorded). Some clones in this sample may be carry-over from other donors' samples. Material for sequencing was PBMCs. Rearrangement joined TRBV7-2 to TRBJ2-1, with TRBD1 identical over 11 junction bases. The DNA sequence is given as TGTGCCAGCAGCTTACCCGGGACAGGGGGATTTAATGAGCAGTTCTTC. This sequence encodes CASSLPGTGGFNEQFF.